The clone carrying this T cell receptor beta chain was observed a handful of times. Seattle enrolled patients during active infection and tracked them longitudinally. This sample is drawn from a study of blood T cell repertoires in COVID-19. Study-level information: The United States, Italy and Spain supplied acute and convalescent COVID-19 samples.

The table came from immunoSEQ multiplex PCR; TCRdb's copy has only in-frame clones and leaves some out. Of 50,000 to 75,000 clones detected, roughly 75% appear once; the ten largest clones hold approximately 14%. This CDR3 spans 15 amino acids. CDR1 and CDR2 (germline): SGHTA, FQGNSA. The V gene end was trimmed by 5 bases and the J gene end by 7 bases; junction bases not matched to a gene: 11. The source material was peripheral blood. The clonotype comes from a man in his sixties with COVID-19, enrolled during active disease. The chain recombines TRBV7-2 with TRBJ2-7; 10 nucleotides line up with TRBD2. This CDR3 reads CASSPQAGGPREQYF. The DNA for the CDR3 is TGTGCCAGCAGCCCCCAAGCGGGAGGGCCCAGGGAGCAGTACTTC.